This T cell receptor beta chain was observed in a study of blood T cell repertoires in COVID-19. Study-wide background: Sample material is recorded as cDNA or gDNA derived from T cells, B-cell-depleted T cells, or PBMCs.

Enrolled during active infection, Seattle patients were then followed longitudinally. Source study methods: Amplification of reference gene primers provided the estimated nucleated cell counts. The method was immunoSEQ multiplex PCR; TCRdb's version includes in-frame clones alone and lacks a portion of them. The V and J calls and clone size were taken over from that table, and D and trimming were inferred from the DNA. The sample records some 400,000 clones, more than 75% being singletons. The CDR3 spans 15 residues. Unmatched junction bases numbered 2, after V lost 5 bases and J lost 2 bases. Germline-derived CDR1 and CDR2 are MNHEY and SVGAGI.

The receptor was isolated from a woman in her 30s with COVID-19, enrolled during active disease. The rearrangement joins TRBV6-5 to TRBJ2-6; 8 positions agree with TRBD2. Material: peripheral blood. CDR3 sequence: CASSQREPGANVLTF. The CDR3, as DNA: TGTGCCAGCAGTCAGCGGGAGCCTGGGGCCAACGTCCTGACTTTC.